The 22 T cell receptor beta chains presented below share a single source sample, sequenced in a study of cytomegalovirus exposure and HLA in healthy donors. Amplification used 60 Vbeta primers and 13 Jbeta primers. TCRdb keeps only in-frame clones here, not all; method: immunoSEQ multiplex PCR. The data contain a few hundred thousand clones, about 80% of them singletons. Material: PBMCs. The receptors originated from a girl aged 2 to 10 in good health and CMV-seronegative.

V and J are TRBV25-1 and TRBJ1-2; D is unclear. Germline CDR1 MGHDK, CDR2 SYGVNS. The CDR3 has 13 residues. Deletions cut 0 bases from V and 5 bases from J, with 7 bases between. The CDR3 nucleotides read TGTGCCAGCAGTGAATATAGAGCTTATGGCTACACCTTC. It encodes CASSEYRAYGYTF.

The chain combines TRBV4-1 with TRBJ2-1; TRBD2 agrees at 9 bases. Germline V gene lookup returns CDR1 MGHRA and CDR2 YSYEKL. The V segment lost 3 bases and the J segment 4 bases; nucleotides outside the gene matches: 10. This CDR3 has 17 residues. CDR3 region: CASSQLPGLAEYNEQFF. DNA for the CDR3: TGCGCCAGCAGCCAGCTACCGGGACTAGCAGAATACAATGAGCAGTTCTTC.

The chain couples TRBV4-1 to TRBJ1-5, with 8 bases aligning to TRBD1. The CDR3 extends over 15 amino acids. Trimming cost V 0 bases and J 4 bases; bases outside gene matches: 2. CDR1 is MGHRA and CDR2 is YSYEKL in the germline V gene. The CDR3 region is CASSQEQGANQPQHF. The CDR3 DNA sequence: TGCGCCAGCAGCCAAGAGCAGGGGGCGAATCAGCCCCAGCATTTT.

On this clone: One junction end disagrees with the germline gene, perhaps due to a read error. V usage is TRBV15 and J usage is TRBJ2-3, with a weak D call TRBD2 (5 bases). Germline V gene sequence: CDR1 LNHNV, CDR2 YYDKDF (reference sequence). This CDR3 region has 14 residues. CDR3 DNA sequence: TGTGCCGCCAGCAGAGGCGGGAGCACAGATACGCAGTATTTT. Encoded protein: CAASRGGSTDTQYF.

The chain carries TRBV27 and TRBJ2-3, with 8 nucleotides matching TRBD2. From germline, CDR1 is MNHEY and CDR2 SMNVEV (reference sequence). The CDR3 totals 16 residues. The junction had 10 bases not matched to a gene; V was cut back by 7 bases and J by 1 base. The CDR3: CASIASGYLGTDTQYF. The CDR3 DNA follows: TGTGCCAGCATAGCTAGCGGGTACTTGGGCACAGATACGCAGTATTTT.

The V call is TRBV28, the J call TRBJ1-1; D might be TRBD1 (6 bases). This CDR3 spans 14 amino acids. Looked up from germline, CDR1 is MDHEN and CDR2 is SYDVKM. V was pared by 5 bases and J by 0 bases, with 10 bases between. CDR3 sequence reads: CASSLRGMNTEAFF. For the CDR3, the DNA is TGTGCCAGCAGTCTCAGGGGAATGAACACTGAAGCTTTCTTT.

This chain links TRBV4-1 with TRBJ2-7; TRBD1 matches at 8 bases. J was trimmed by 3 bases and V by 3 bases; bases with no gene match: 7. There are 15 residues in the CDR3. In germline, CDR1 is MGHRA, CDR2 YSYEKL. The CDR3 coding sequence is TGCGCCAGCAGCCACGGCGGACAGGGCTACTACGAGCAGTACTTC. Translating gives CASSHGGQGYYEQYF.

This chain connects TRBV2 to TRBJ2-3, with D perhaps TRBD2 (6 bases). This CDR3 comprises 12 residues. V dropped 6 bases and J dropped 7 bases, with 11 bases sitting between them. The germline CDR1 and CDR2 sequences are SNHLY and FYNNEI. The chain's CDR3 is CASRGGLYTQYF. The CDR3 DNA reads as TGTGCCAGCAGGGGGGGATTATATACGCAGTATTTT.

The CDR3 here is CATRLRVGSGELFF. CDR3 sequence (DNA): TGTGCCACCAGGCTGCGGGTGGGTTCCGGGGAGCTGTTTTTT. This chain joins TRBV15 and TRBJ2-2; D perhaps matches TRBD2 (5 bases). CDR3 size: 14 residues. From germline, CDR1 is LNHNV and CDR2 YYDKDF (reference sequence). Trimming left V 6 bases short and J 6 bases short, with 14 bases between. Combining the CDR3 with reference TRBV15 and TRBJ2-2 gives the whole variable domain DAMVIQNPRYQVTQFGKPVTLSCSQTLNHNVMYWYQQKSSQAPKLLFHYYDKDFNNEADTPDNFQSRRPNTSFCFLDIRSPGLGDTAMYLCATRLRVGSGELFFGEGSRLTVL.

The chain is built from TRBV18 and TRBJ2-7, with TRBD2 matching 13 bases. CDR3 length: 15 residues. V lost 1 base to trimming and J lost 4 bases; unmatched junction nucleotides: 1. Germline lookup yields CDR1 KGHSH and CDR2 LQKENI. CDR3 nucleotide sequence: TGTGCCAGCTCACCACGGACTAGCGGGAGATACGAGCAGTACTTC. Its protein product is CASSPRTSGRYEQYF.

The chain uses TRBV6-1 and TRBJ2-7; possibly TRBD1 for D (5 bases). Germline loops: CDR1 MNHNS, CDR2 SASEGT. This CDR3 contains 14 residues. V lost 1 base, J lost 2 bases, and 9 bases lay in between. CDR3 coding DNA: TGTGCCAGCAGTGAAGTCAAGGGGACCTACGAGCAGTACTTC. It codes for CASSEVKGTYEQYF.

This clone was counted only a few times. The chain is built from TRBV4-1 and TRBJ2-1; tentative D call: TRBD2 (7 bases). The CDR3 length is 15 residues. V gave up 3 bases and J gave up 5 bases, with 14 bases separating them. Germline V CDR1 and CDR2: MGHRA, YSYEKL. Here the CDR3 reads CASSHRRGADNEQFF. The DNA of the CDR3 is TGCGCCAGCAGCCATAGACGGGGGGCGGACAATGAGCAGTTCTTC.

The J gene is TRBJ1-2, the V gene TRBV30; D not resolved. The V gene's germline CDR1 is GTSNPN and CDR2 SVGIG (reference sequence). The germline V and J ends were trimmed by 8 bases and 6 bases, with 13 bases remaining between them. The CDR3 is 11 amino acids. The CDR3 DNA follows: TGTGCCGGAGGGCGTTCTCATGGCTACACCTTC. This sequence encodes CAGGRSHGYTF.

The V and J genes are TRBV27 and TRBJ2-3; D gene unclear. The V end was cut by 2 bases, the J end by 0 bases, with 6 bases between. The CDR3 covers 14 residues. Germline assignment: CDR1 MNHEY and CDR2 SMNVEV (reference sequence). The CDR3 DNA is TGTGCCAGCAGTTTAGGGCCTAGCACAGATACGCAGTATTTT. Its protein product is CASSLGPSTDTQYF.

This chain links TRBV28 with TRBJ1-4; 9 nucleotides line up with TRBD1. V lost 4 bases and J lost 0; bases outside the gene matches: 9. CDR1 and CDR2 from the germline V gene are MDHEN and SYDVKM. The CDR3 totals 18 residues. The CDR3 sequence is CASSSRTGEPPTNEKLFF. CDR3 nucleotide sequence: TGTGCCAGCAGTTCCCGGACAGGGGAGCCTCCAACTAATGAAAAACTGTTTTTT.

This clone appeared a few times. Other DNA sequences in the sample encode the same CDR3. The V gene is TRBV20-1, the J gene TRBJ2-5, with unresolved D. Deletions cut 6 bases from V and 7 bases from J, with 9 bases between. Germline loops: CDR1 DFQATT, CDR2 SNEGSKA (reference sequence). The CDR3 sequence is 10 residues long. DNA for the CDR3: TGCAGTGCGACAACCGGGACCCAGTACTTC. Its protein is CSATTGTQYF.

V is TRBV25-1 and J is TRBJ1-2, with D perhaps matching TRBD1 (5 bases). This CDR3 has 13 residues. Trimming shortened V by 5 bases and J by 6 bases, and 13 bases separated the two germline ends. Germline-derived CDR1 and CDR2 are MGHDK and SYGVNS. CDR3 protein: CASSPAGWDGYTF. The CDR3 DNA reads as TGTGCCAGCAGTCCGGCAGGGTGGGATGGCTACACCTTC.

The chain recombines TRBV5-6 with TRBJ2-7, with 7 bases matching TRBD2. V shed 4 bases, J shed 0 bases, and the junction held 4 bases outside the gene matches. The V gene's germline CDR1 is SGHDT and CDR2 YYEEEE. This CDR3 contains 14 residues. This CDR3 is CASSRAGDSYEQYF. The CDR3 coding sequence is TGTGCCAGCAGCCGGGCGGGGGACTCCTACGAGCAGTACTTC.

This chain joins TRBV13 and TRBJ1-4; D not resolved. The germline V and J ends were trimmed by 3 bases and 4 bases, with 12 bases remaining between them. Germline CDR1 is PRHDT and CDR2 is FYEKMQ (reference sequence). There are 15 residues in the CDR3. Here the CDR3 reads CASSLRGEGNEKLFF. CDR3 nucleotides: TGTGCCAGCAGCTTGCGCGGAGAAGGTAATGAAAAACTGTTTTTT. The whole variable domain, filled in from reference TRBV13 and TRBJ1-4, reads AAGVIQSPRHLIKEKRETATLKCYPIPRHDTVYWYQQGPGQDPQFLISFYEKMQSDKGSIPDRFSAQQFSDYHSELNMSSLELGDSALYFCASSLRGEGNEKLFFGSGTQLSVL.

J is TRBJ2-3 and V is TRBV4-2; 7 bases line up with TRBD2. Germline V lookup: CDR1 LGHNA, CDR2 YNFKEQ. The V and J ends lost 3 bases and 1 base, in that order; junction bases with no gene match: 4. The CDR3 runs to 15 residues. CDR3 in amino acids: CASSHLTSGTDTQYF. CDR3 nucleotide sequence: TGTGCCAGCAGCCACCTAACTAGCGGCACAGATACGCAGTATTTT.

The CDR3 is CSVEDRGRNTEAFF. In DNA, the CDR3 is TGCAGCGTTGAAGACAGGGGTAGGAACACTGAAGCTTTCTTT. J is TRBJ1-1 and V is TRBV29-1, with D perhaps matching TRBD1 (6 bases). The CDR3 has 14 amino acids. Per the germline V gene, CDR1 is SQVTM and CDR2 is ANQGSEA. Trimming pared 0 bases from V and 1 base from J, leaving 9 bases between. The full variable domain, in which reference TRBV29-1 and TRBJ1-1 provide the parts outside the CDR3, is SAVISQKPSRDICQRGTSLTIQCQVDSQVTMMFWYRQQPGQSLTLIATANQGSEATYESGFVIDKFPISRPNLTFSTLTVSNMSPEDSSIYLCSVEDRGRNTEAFFGQGTRLTVV.

This clone showed up just once. The CDR3 reads CASSVSWGLVSSYNEQFF. The CDR3 DNA reads TGTGCCAGCAGCGTGTCATGGGGACTAGTCAGCTCCTACAATGAGCAGTTCTTC. The chain is built from TRBV9 and TRBJ2-1; TRBD2 matches 8 bases. With V trimmed by 2 bases and J by 0 bases, 10 bases remained unmatched. Germline values: CDR1 SGDLS, CDR2 YYNGEE. The CDR3 length is 18 residues.